This TCR beta chain derives from a study of technical replicates of blood from four donors. Sequenced by immunoSEQ multiplex PCR; TCRdb stores in-frame clones only, minus some. The table includes 55,000 to 75,000 clones, approximately 93% detected once. This CDR3 comprises 16 residues. J was trimmed by 3 bases and V by 6 bases; bases with no gene match: 8. CDR1 MGHDK and CDR2 SYGVNS come from the germline V gene. Sequencing was done on a sample of T cells isolated from PBMCs. V usage is TRBV25-1 and J usage is TRBJ1-5, with 10 bases fitting TRBD1. The sequence was obtained from a human donor in good health. The CDR3 protein is CASRGTGDLDNQPQHF. The CDR3 region has the DNA TGTGCCAGCAGGGGGACAGGGGATTTGGACAATCAGCCCCAGCATTTT.